The TCR beta chain described here comes from a study of T-cell reconstitution after alpha-beta-depleted transplantation in children. Study-level findings and limits: Several hundred expanded graft clones reportedly supplied alpha-beta T cells about two months after transplant. TCRbeta diversity was high at day 60 in some patients (a result of surviving recipient T cells and thymic progenitors).

Unique molecular identifiers tagged the TCRbeta library. TCRdb re-analysed the PCR reads in MiXCR, keeping a single row per CDR3 protein. The sample consists of fewer than 550,000 distinct CDR3 sequences, about 10% of them appearing once. In regard to this clonotype: Its antigen is still unknown.

V was shortened by 0 bases and J by 9 bases, with 9 bases between the two germline ends. The CDR3 consists of 13 residues. Germline CDR1 SEHNR, CDR2 FQNEAQ (reference sequence). The material was PBMCs, mostly from graft donor cells, obtained 180 days after TCRalphabeta/CD19-depleted stem cell transplant. This chain joins TRBV7-9 and TRBJ2-1; D not resolved. This TCR came from a female patient aged 2-9 years who had a stem cell transplant for aplastic anemia, so the T cells may come from the graft donor. For the CDR3, the DNA is TGTGCCAGCAGCTTAGCGTTTGGCCCTGAGCAGTTCTTC. Protein: CASSLAFGPEQFF.